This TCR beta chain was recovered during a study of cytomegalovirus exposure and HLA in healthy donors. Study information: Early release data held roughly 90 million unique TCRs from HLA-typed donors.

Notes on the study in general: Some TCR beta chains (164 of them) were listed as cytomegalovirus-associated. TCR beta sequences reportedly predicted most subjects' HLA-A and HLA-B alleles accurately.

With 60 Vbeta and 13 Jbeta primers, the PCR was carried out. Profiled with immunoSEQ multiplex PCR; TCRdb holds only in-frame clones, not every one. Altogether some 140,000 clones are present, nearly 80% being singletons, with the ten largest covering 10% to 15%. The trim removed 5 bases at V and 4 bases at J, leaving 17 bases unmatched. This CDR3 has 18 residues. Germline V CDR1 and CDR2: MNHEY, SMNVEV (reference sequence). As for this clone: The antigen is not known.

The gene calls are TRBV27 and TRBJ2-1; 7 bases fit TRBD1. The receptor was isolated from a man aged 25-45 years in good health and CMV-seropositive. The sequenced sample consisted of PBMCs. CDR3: CASSPKKTGPEPYNEQFF. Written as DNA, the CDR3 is TGTGCCAGCAGTCCAAAGAAGACAGGGCCAGAGCCTTACAATGAGCAGTTCTTC.